Listed here are 24 T cell receptor beta chains from one sample, sequenced in a study of regulatory T cells in long-lasting Graves disease. To make TCR beta libraries, researchers used iRepertoire HTBI primers and Arm-PCR of CDR3 regions. TCRdb re-called the multiplex PCR reads through MiXCR, storing one row per CDR3 protein. The profile shows about 300,000 distinct CDR3 sequences, 20% to 25% of them singletons. Time point reported: persistent/refractory GD, antithyroid drugs over 5 years with positive TRAb. PBMC-derived RNA was used for the TCR library. The input for sequencing was peripheral blood mononuclear cells (PBMCs), taken when the disease was refractory, from a patient treated with antithyroid drugs. These receptors were collected from a female donor with Graves disease.

Only a few counts were recorded for this clonotype. This chain connects TRBV6-5 to TRBJ1-5; D is unclear. The CDR3 is made up of 16 amino acids. Germline V gene lookup returns CDR1 MNHEY and CDR2 SVGAGI. Trimming shortened V by 0 bases and J by 0 bases, and 9 bases separated the two germline ends. The CDR3, as DNA: TGTGCCAGCAGTTACTCGGGCCCGAATAGCAATCAGCCCCAGCATTTT. Translation gives CASSYSGPNSNQPQHF.

On this clonotype: An end of the junction differs from the germline gene, which may be a read error. V and J are TRBV14 and TRBJ2-2; TRBD2 agrees at 9 bases. This CDR3 region has 22 residues. Per germline, CDR1 SGHDN and CDR2 FVKESK. The CDR3 region has the DNA TGTACCAGCAGCCAAGAGAGTTCCTGGGAACCCTTAGCGGGAGTCAACACCGGGGAGCTGTTTTTT. Its translation: CTSSQESSWEPLAGVNTGELFF.

This clonotype turned up a few times. This sequence joins TRBV6-1 and TRBJ2-3; perhaps D is TRBD1 or TRBD2 (5 bases each). The CDR3 totals 15 residues. From germline, CDR1 is MNHNS and CDR2 SASEGT. V was trimmed by 5 bases and J by 2 bases, leaving 14 bases between them. The CDR3 spells CASSTAGTNTDTQYF. The CDR3 nucleotides read TGTGCCAGCAGTACCGCCGGGACGAACACAGATACGCAGTATTTT.

This clonotype has more than one count but fewer than ten. The chain links TRBV5-5 to TRBJ2-3; no firm D call. This CDR3 has 16 residues. The V end lost 0 bases, the J end lost 0 bases, and 11 bases lay between the germline ends. Germline V gene sequence: CDR1 SGHKS, CDR2 YYEKEE (reference sequence). The CDR3 bases are TGTGCCAGCAGCTTGGTGCCAGAGATTAGCACAGATACGCAGTATTTT. It is translated as CASSLVPEISTDTQYF.

This clonotype was seen at least ten times. The chain uses TRBV2 and TRBJ2-7; no clear D. Germline lookup yields CDR1 SNHLY and CDR2 FYNNEI. V was shortened by 3 bases and J by 5 bases, with 8 bases between the two germline ends. The CDR3 runs 12 residues. This chain's CDR3 is CASSDRPNEQYF. CDR3 bases: TGTGCCAGCAGTGATCGCCCCAACGAGCAGTACTTC. Complete variable domain (other parts from reference TRBV2 and TRBJ2-7): EPEVTQTPSHQVTQMGQEVILRCVPISNHLYFYWYRQILGQKVEFLVSFYNNEISEKSEIFDDQFSVERPDGSNFTLKIRSTKLEDSAMYFCASSDRPNEQYFGPGTRLTVT.

A remark on this clonotype: This may be a read error, as it is one base from a much larger clone. The J gene is TRBJ2-7, the V gene TRBV6-2 or TRBV6-3, with D possibly TRBD1 on 5 matching bases. The V end was cut by 2 bases, the J end by 6 bases, with 11 bases between. The CDR3 has 13 amino acids. Germline lookup yields CDR1 MNHEY and CDR2 SVGEGT. The CDR3 bases are TGTGCCAGCAGTTACCCCCAGGGCGGCGAGCAGTACTTC. It codes for CASSYPQGGEQYF.

The chain has TRBV7-9 and TRBJ2-2; possible D gene TRBD2, 7 bases. CDR3 length: 17 residues. Germline CDR1 is SEHNR and CDR2 is FQNEAQ (reference sequence). Trimming cost V 3 bases and J 6 bases, with 20 bases left between them. This CDR3 is CASSFWGGPSSAGELFF. The DNA for the CDR3 is TGTGCCAGCAGCTTCTGGGGGGGGCCCTCGTCGGCCGGGGAGCTGTTTTTT.

This clonotype was found a few times. The CDR3 DNA follows: TGCAGCGCTGGGACAGGCCTAAATGAAAAACTGTTTTTT. Protein product: CSAGTGLNEKLFF. J is TRBJ1-4 and V is TRBV29-1; 8 nucleotides agree with TRBD1. Germline loops: CDR1 SQVTM, CDR2 ANQGSEA. The CDR3 extends over 13 amino acids. Germline trimming cut 7 bases from V and 5 bases from J; bases unmatched to any gene: 6.

The chain employs TRBV6-2 or TRBV6-3 and TRBJ2-5; D is unresolved. With 7 bases removed from V and 1 base from J, the gap between germline ends came to 10 bases. The CDR3 has 13 residues. Germline V CDR1 and CDR2: MNHEY, SVGEGT. CDR3 sequence reads: CASTPRIQETQYF. CDR3 bases: TGTGCCAGCACTCCGAGAATCCAAGAGACCCAGTACTTC.

This clonotype has ten or more counts. The gene calls are TRBV6-1 and TRBJ1-1, with D hard to call. The V end was cut by 5 bases, the J end by 8 bases, with 12 bases between. CDR1 and CDR2 from the germline V gene are MNHNS and SASEGT. The CDR3 length is 12 residues. CDR3 in amino acids: CASSPLVGEAFF. DNA of the CDR3: TGTGCCAGCAGTCCCCTCGTGGGAGAAGCTTTCTTT.

There are many counts of this clonotype. The chain has TRBV7-9 and TRBJ2-7; D is ambiguous. This CDR3 spans 11 amino acids. The germline gives CDR1 SEHNR, CDR2 FQNEAQ (reference sequence). V lost 4 bases, J lost 6 bases, and 7 bases lay in between. The CDR3 loop is CASSSLGEQYF. The CDR3 DNA follows: TGTGCCAGCAGCTCCCTCGGCGAGCAGTACTTC. The full variable domain, in which reference TRBV7-9 and TRBJ2-7 provide the parts outside the CDR3, is DTGVSQNPRHKITKRGQNVTFRCDPISEHNRLYWYRQTLGQGPEFLTYFQNEAQLEKSRLLSDRFSAERPKGSFSTLEIQRTEQGDSAMYLCASSSLGEQYFGPGTRLTVT.

The CDR3 reads CASSTQQGGSGNTIYF. As DNA, the CDR3 is TGTGCCAGCAGTACACAACAGGGGGGCTCTGGAAACACCATATATTTT. This rearrangement joins TRBV28 to TRBJ1-3; TRBD1 matches 8 bases. The germline gives CDR1 MDHEN, CDR2 SYDVKM. Trimming at V came to 5 bases and at J to 0 bases, leaving 6 bases not matched to a gene. CDR3 length: 16 residues.

This chain links TRBV5-4 with TRBJ1-3; D remains unclear. This CDR3 contains 15 residues. Germline loops: CDR1 SGHNT, CDR2 YYREEE (reference sequence). The V gene lost 0 bases and the J gene lost 4 bases, with 11 bases spanning the gap. The CDR3, as DNA: TGTGCCAGCAGCTTGGGAGCGCCGATCGGAAACACCATATATTTT. Its translation is CASSLGAPIGNTIYF.

The table lists this clonotype with many counts. CDR3 loop: CASSLAPGHGYTF. CDR3 coding DNA: TGTGCCAGCAGTTTAGCCCCGGGGCATGGCTACACCTTC. The rearrangement joins TRBV27 to TRBJ1-2; TRBD1 is a possible D gene (5 bases). This CDR3 spans 13 amino acids. Trimming left V 2 bases short and J 6 bases short, with 10 bases between. Per the germline V gene, CDR1 is MNHEY and CDR2 is SMNVEV (reference sequence).

This clonotype was seen more than once but under ten times. This chain uses TRBV19 with TRBJ2-7; 9 bases are a match to TRBD2. Per the germline V gene, CDR1 is LNHDA and CDR2 is SQIVND (reference sequence). The CDR3 has 16 residues. Trimming removed 6 bases from V and 7 bases from J; junction bases left unmatched: 16. CDR3 residues: CASSPGSGRLSGEQYF. The DNA for the CDR3 is TGTGCCAGTAGCCCAGGTAGCGGGAGACTCTCGGGGGAGCAGTACTTC.

This clonotype was seen only a few times. The rearrangement links TRBV2 to TRBJ2-7; the match to TRBD1 covers 7 bases. CDR1 and CDR2 (germline): SNHLY, FYNNEI. With V trimmed by 10 bases and J by 2 bases, 8 bases remained unmatched. The CDR3 sequence is 13 residues long. The CDR3 bases are TGTGCCACCATACAGGGGCCAGCCTACGAGCAGTACTTC. Its translation is CATIQGPAYEQYF.

There are many counts of this clonotype. V gene TRBV7-2 combines with J gene TRBJ2-7; 11 nucleotides match TRBD2. This CDR3 has 14 amino acids. Germline V gene lookup returns CDR1 SGHTA and CDR2 FQGNSA. V was pared by 4 bases and J by 5 bases, with 4 bases of the junction left unmatched. The CDR3 bases are TGTGCCAGCAGCTCAATTAGCGGGAGGGACGAGCAGTACTTC. This gives the protein CASSSISGRDEQYF.

The chain employs TRBV2 and TRBJ2-4; D possibly matches TRBD1 or TRBD2 (6 bases each). The CDR3 has 24 amino acids. Between the trimmed V and J ends, which lost 5 bases and 0 bases, there was a span of 38 bases. Germline V gene sequence: CDR1 SNHLY, CDR2 FYNNEI. CDR3 DNA sequence: TGTGCCAGCAGTCACCCTAGCAGTCTCCGAGGGGGGTCGAGGTCCGATTTAGCCAAAAACATTCAGTACTTC. Translated: CASSHPSSLRGGSRSDLAKNIQYF.

V is TRBV7-2 and J is TRBJ2-2; 7 bases agree with TRBD2. V was clipped by 1 base and J by 6 bases; unmatched bases: 5. The CDR3 is made up of 15 amino acids. Germline CDR1 reads SGHTA; CDR2 reads FQGNSA. The CDR3 region has the DNA TGTGCCAGCAGCTTAGTTGGCGGGAGTGCCGGGGAGCTGTTTTTT. This encodes CASSLVGGSAGELFF.

This chain uses TRBV6-2 or TRBV6-3 with TRBJ1-4; 8 bases are shared with TRBD1. Trimming took 5 bases from V and 6 from J; bases not matched to a gene: 5. The CDR3 loop spans 14 amino acids. Germline V lookup: CDR1 MNHEY, CDR2 SVGEGT. CDR3: CASSTHRGDEKLFF. Here the CDR3 DNA reads TGTGCCAGCAGTACCCACAGGGGGGATGAAAAACTGTTTTTT.

This clonotype was detected only a few times. This chain uses TRBV14 with TRBJ1-2; D ambiguous. V was cut by 2 bases and J by 7 bases, with 14 bases left in between. This CDR3 spans 14 amino acids. The germline CDR1 and CDR2 sequences are SGHDN and FVKESK. The CDR3 region is CASSQLRGIGGYTF. The DNA of the CDR3 is TGTGCCAGCAGCCAATTGAGAGGAATTGGTGGCTACACCTTC.

This clonotype was found a few times. The gene calls are TRBV19 and TRBJ2-7, with TRBD1 matching 8 bases. The V segment lost 4 bases and the J segment 3 bases; nucleotides outside the gene matches: 2. Per the germline V gene, CDR1 is LNHDA and CDR2 is SQIVND (reference sequence). This CDR3 spans 13 amino acids. The CDR3 DNA sequence: TGTGCCAGTAGTACCGGACAGGGCTACGAGCAGTACTTC. Translated, it gives CASSTGQGYEQYF.

Regarding this clonotype: One junction end disagrees with the germline gene, perhaps due to a read error. The genes are TRBV7-9 and TRBJ1-6; possibly TRBD1 for D (6 bases). Germline V gene data show CDR1 as SEHNR and CDR2 as FQNEAQ (reference sequence). The length of the CDR3 is 14 residues. CDR3 sequence reads: CATRGPSYNSPLHF. CDR3 DNA: TGTGCCACCAGGGGACCCTCCTATAATTCGCCCCTCCACTTT. Combining the CDR3 with reference TRBV7-9 and TRBJ1-6 gives the whole variable domain DTGVSQNPRHKITKRGQNVTFRCDPISEHNRLYWYRQTLGQGPEFLTYFQNEAQLEKSRLLSDRFSAERPKGSFSTLEIQRTEQGDSAMYLCATRGPSYNSPLHFGNGTRLTVT.

This clonotype was counted a few times. CDR3: CASSYSWEVTGELFF. CDR3 nucleotide sequence: TGTGCCAGCAGTTACTCTTGGGAGGTCACCGGGGAGCTGTTTTTT. This sequence joins TRBV6-5 and TRBJ2-2; a possible D gene is TRBD2 (6 bases). Per germline, CDR1 MNHEY and CDR2 SVGAGI. V lost 0 bases, J lost 4 bases, and 9 bases lay in between. This CDR3 spans 15 amino acids.